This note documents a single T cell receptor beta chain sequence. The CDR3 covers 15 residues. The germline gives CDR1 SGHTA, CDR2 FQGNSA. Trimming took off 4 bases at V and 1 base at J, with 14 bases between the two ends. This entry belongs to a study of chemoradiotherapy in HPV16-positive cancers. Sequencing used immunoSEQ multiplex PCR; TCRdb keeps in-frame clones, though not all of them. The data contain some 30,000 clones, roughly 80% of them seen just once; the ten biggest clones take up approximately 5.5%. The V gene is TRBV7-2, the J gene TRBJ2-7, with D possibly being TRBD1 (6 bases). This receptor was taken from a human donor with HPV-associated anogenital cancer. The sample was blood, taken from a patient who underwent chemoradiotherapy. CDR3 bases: TGTGCCAGCAGCTATTACAGGGACCCTTCCTACGAGCAGTACTTC. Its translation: CASSYYRDPSYEQYF.